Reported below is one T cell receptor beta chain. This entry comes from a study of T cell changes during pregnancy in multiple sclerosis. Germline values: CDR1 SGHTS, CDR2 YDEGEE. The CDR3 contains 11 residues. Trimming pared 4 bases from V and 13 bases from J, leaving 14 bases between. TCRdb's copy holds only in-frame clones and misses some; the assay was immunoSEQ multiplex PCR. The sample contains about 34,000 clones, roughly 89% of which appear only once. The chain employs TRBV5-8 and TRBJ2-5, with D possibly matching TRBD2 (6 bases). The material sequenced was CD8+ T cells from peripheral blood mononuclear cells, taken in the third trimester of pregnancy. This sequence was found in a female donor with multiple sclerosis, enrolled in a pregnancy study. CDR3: CASSPLLGGYF. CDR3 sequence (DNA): TGTGCCAGCAGCCCCCTCCTCGGGGGGTACTTC.